This TCR beta chain was captured by sequencing in a study of technical replicates of blood from a handful of donors. Some clones are missing from TCRdb's copy, which holds only in-frame ones; the method was immunoSEQ multiplex PCR. The top ten hold around 0.21% of the sample, which has about 100,000 clones, 95% seen once. The sequence came from a human donor in good health. Sequences were obtained from T cells isolated from PBMCs.

The CDR3 region has the DNA TGCGCCAGCAGCCAAGGGACTAGCTACAATGAGCAGTTCTTC. It translates to CASSQGTSYNEQFF. This chain uses TRBV4-1 with TRBJ2-1; 7 nucleotides agree with TRBD2. Losses at the gene ends were 1 base for V and 3 bases for J; bases not matched to a gene: 0. The germline V gene encodes CDR1 MGHRA and CDR2 YSYEKL. This CDR3 region has 14 residues.